Each of the 32 T cell receptor beta chains below was sequenced from the same sample in a study of T cell responses to AZD1222 COVID-19 vaccine. Only in-frame clones appear in the TCRdb table, and some are missing; sequencing was by immunoSEQ multiplex PCR. The sample carries 150,000 to 180,000 clones, over 80% recorded once. The starting material was peripheral blood, obtained 28 days after the second AZD1222 dose. These receptors were collected from an adult who received the AZD1222 COVID-19 vaccine.

This sequence joins TRBV5-4 and TRBJ2-1; 8 positions match TRBD1. With 7 bases clipped from V and 7 bases from J, the junction kept 13 bases outside the gene matches. Germline CDR1 and CDR2: SGHNT and YYREEE (reference sequence). The CDR3 totals 15 residues. CDR3 nucleotides: TGTGCCAGCTTACCTTCGGGACAGGCTTTTAATGAGCAGTTCTTC. Its protein product is CASLPSGQAFNEQFF.

The J gene is TRBJ1-1, the V gene TRBV21-1. TRBV21-1 corresponds to a pseudogene. The CDR3 spans 17 residues. CDR3 amino acids: CASSKGVLVSGNTEAFF. CDR3 DNA: TGTGCCAGCAGTAAAGGGGTTTTGGTATCCGGGAACACTGAAGCTTTCTTT.

The chain employs TRBV27 and TRBJ2-7; 8 bases are a match to TRBD2. J was trimmed by 3 bases and V by 6 bases; bases with no gene match: 7. The CDR3 length is 14 residues. Germline-derived CDR1 and CDR2 are MNHEY and SMNVEV (reference sequence). In nucleotides, the CDR3 is TGTGCCAGCAGACTAAGCGGGAGTTTCTACGAGCAGTACTTC. This codes for CASRLSGSFYEQYF.

The table lists this clone with a count of one. The rearrangement uses TRBV28 and TRBJ1-6; tentatively, D is TRBD1 (5 bases). The length of the CDR3 is 14 residues. Trimming left V 2 bases short and J 6 bases short, with 8 bases between. Germline CDR1 and CDR2: MDHEN and SYDVKM. CDR3 DNA sequence: TGTGCCAGCAGTTTAGGGGCCGGTAATTCACCCCTCCACTTT. Translating it yields CASSLGAGNSPLHF.

The chain is built from TRBV10-1 and TRBJ1-2; 8 bases are a match to TRBD1. Germline loops: CDR1 WNHNN, CDR2 SYGVQD (reference sequence). With V trimmed by 5 bases and J by 7 bases, 6 bases remained unmatched. There are 13 residues in the CDR3. CDR3 coding DNA: TGCGCCAGCAGTTCGACAGGGGAGGGTGGCTACACCTTC. Its protein product is CASSSTGEGGYTF.

V is TRBV24-1 and J is TRBJ2-5; D call uncertain. V lost 3 bases to trimming and J lost 7 bases, with 17 bases between them. Per germline, CDR1 KGHDR and CDR2 SFDVKD. The CDR3 spans 15 residues. CDR3 coding DNA: TGTGCCACCAGTGATCCTAGAGGAGCTTACGGGACCCAGTACTTC. Translating it yields CATSDPRGAYGTQYF.

The CDR3 DNA sequence: TGTGCCAGCAGCGTATGGTCAGGGTCTGAGGAGCAGTACTTC. Translation gives CASSVWSGSEEQYF. The gene calls are TRBV9 and TRBJ2-7; D might be TRBD1 (5 bases). V gave up 1 base and J gave up 7 bases, with 15 bases separating them. The germline V gene has CDR1 SGDLS and CDR2 YYNGEE. The CDR3 loop spans 14 amino acids. Full variable domain (remainder filled in from reference TRBV9 and TRBJ2-7): DSGVTQTPKHLITATGQRVTLRCSPRSGDLSVYWYQQSLDQGLQFLIQYYNGEERAKGNILERFSAQQFPDLHSELNLSSLELGDSALYFCASSVWSGSEEQYFGPGTRLTVT.

The chain has TRBV19 and TRBJ1-1; D gene uncertain. Trimming pared 7 bases from V and 3 bases from J, leaving 30 bases between. The V gene's germline CDR1 is LNHDA and CDR2 SQIVND (reference sequence). There are 19 residues in the CDR3. The CDR3 loop is CASIVGRFSRRGRDTEAFF. As DNA, the CDR3 is TGTGCCAGTATCGTTGGGCGATTCAGTCGGCGAGGAAGGGACACTGAAGCTTTCTTT.

The chain employs TRBV28 and TRBJ2-2, with 12 bases aligning to TRBD1. The V gene's germline CDR1 is MDHEN and CDR2 SYDVKM. This CDR3 spans 16 amino acids. V shed 3 bases, J shed 7 bases, and the junction held 6 bases outside the gene matches. CDR3 protein: CASSFGTGGGIGELFF. As DNA, the CDR3 is TGTGCCAGCAGTTTCGGGACAGGGGGCGGAATCGGGGAGCTGTTTTTT.

V is TRBV19 and J is TRBJ2-3; TRBD1 matches at 9 bases. Germline V lookup: CDR1 LNHDA, CDR2 SQIVND (reference sequence). The CDR3 is made up of 16 amino acids. J gave up 4 bases and V 5 bases, and 10 bases lay outside the gene matches. The CDR3 DNA follows: TGTGCCAGTAGTTCCTGGGACAGGGACCGGGCAGATACGCAGTATTTT. Amino acid sequence: CASSSWDRDRADTQYF.

This clone was counted a single time. V gene TRBV3-1 (or the pseudogene TRBV3-2) combines with J gene TRBJ2-3, with D unclear. The germline gives CDR1 LGHDT, CDR2 YNNKEL (reference sequence). Trimming pared 0 bases from V and 7 bases from J, leaving 14 bases between. The CDR3 is 15 residues long. CDR3 DNA: TGTGCCAGCAGCCAAGACAACCGCGTCAGGAATACGCAGTATTTT. Its translation is CASSQDNRVRNTQYF.

The chain links TRBV5-1 to TRBJ2-3; 9 positions match TRBD1. The J segment lost 9 bases and the V segment lost 6 bases, leaving 8 bases of the junction unmatched. This CDR3 is built from 13 residues. Germline-derived CDR1 and CDR2 are SGHRS and YFSETQ. CDR3 sequence reads: CASNLPGTGTQYF. In nucleotides, the CDR3 is TGCGCCAGCAACCTTCCCGGGACAGGGACGCAGTATTTT.

The V call is TRBV6-6, the J call TRBJ1-2; TRBD1 might be the D (5 bases). V was clipped by 0 bases and J by 8 bases, with 10 bases between them. Germline V gene data show CDR1 as MNHNY and CDR2 as SVGAGI (reference sequence). The CDR3 has 13 residues. CDR3 loop: CASSYSQGRGYTF. CDR3 bases: TGTGCCAGCAGTTACTCCCAGGGAAGGGGCTACACCTTC.

V and J are TRBV6-5 and TRBJ2-1, with 10 bases that match TRBD2. The trim removed 4 bases at V and 4 bases at J, leaving 4 bases unmatched. CDR3 length equals 15 residues. Per germline, CDR1 MNHEY and CDR2 SVGAGI. The CDR3 nucleotides read TGTGCCAGCAGTTCCGGGACTAGCGAATACAATGAGCAGTTCTTC. Its protein product is CASSSGTSEYNEQFF.

This clone was counted a few times. This chain connects TRBV7-2 to TRBJ2-5; D not resolved. CDR3 size: 12 residues. V shed 1 base and J shed 5 bases, with 5 bases lying between them. The germline V gene has CDR1 SGHTA and CDR2 FQGNSA. The CDR3, as DNA: TGTGCCAGCAGCTTAGGAACTGAGACCCAGTACTTC. Protein: CASSLGTETQYF. Full variable domain (remainder filled in from reference TRBV7-2 and TRBJ2-5): GAGVSQSPSNKVTEKGKDVELRCDPISGHTALYWYRQSLGQGLEFLIYFQGNSAPDKSGLPSDRFSAERTGGSVSTLTIQRTQQEDSAVYLCASSLGTETQYFGPGTRLLVL.

The gene calls are TRBV28 and TRBJ1-3; D remains ambiguous. Trimming took off 5 bases at V and 9 bases at J, with 11 bases between the two ends. CDR3 length: 12 residues. In germline, CDR1 is MDHEN, CDR2 SYDVKM. The CDR3 DNA follows: TGTGCCAGCAGTACCAATCGGGGCACCATATATTTT. Translation gives CASSTNRGTIYF.

The chain combines TRBV19 with TRBJ2-7, with a tentative D call TRBD1 (8 bases). CDR1 and CDR2 (germline): LNHDA, SQIVND (reference sequence). V was shortened by 2 bases and J by 8 bases, with 22 bases between the two germline ends. The CDR3 is 16 residues long. The CDR3 DNA sequence: TGTGCCAGTAGTATAAGCGGGACAGGAACCTCGGTCCAGCAGTACTTC. It encodes CASSISGTGTSVQQYF.

This clone came up once. CDR3 bases: TGTGCCAGCACCCCCTGGCCCGGATTCACAGATACGCAGTATTTT. The encoded protein is CASTPWPGFTDTQYF. The chain couples TRBV2 to TRBJ2-3, with no clear D. V dropped 7 bases and J dropped 2 bases, with 16 bases sitting between them. Germline assignment: CDR1 SNHLY and CDR2 FYNNEI. The CDR3 is 15 amino acids.

The CDR3 sequence is CASSLGNSGANVLTF. The CDR3 coding sequence is TGTGCCAGCAGTTTAGGAAACTCTGGGGCCAACGTCCTGACTTTC. The chain is built from TRBV28 and TRBJ2-6; D uncertain. Germline V gene lookup returns CDR1 MDHEN and CDR2 SYDVKM. The CDR3 runs to 15 residues. Trimming stripped 2 bases from V and 0 bases from J, with 5 bases between. The whole variable domain, filled in from reference TRBV28 and TRBJ2-6, reads DVKVTQSSRYLVKRTGEKVFLECVQDMDHENMFWYRQDPGLGLRLIYFSYDVKMKEKGDIPEGYSVSREKKERFSLILESASTNQTSMYLCASSLGNSGANVLTFGAGSRLTVL.

This clone has only one observation. V and J are TRBV28 and TRBJ1-2; the match to TRBD1 covers 7 bases. The V gene end was trimmed by 5 bases and the J gene end by 4 bases; junction bases not matched to a gene: 7. This CDR3 has 14 amino acids. Germline lookup yields CDR1 MDHEN and CDR2 SYDVKM. CDR3 nucleotides: TGTGCCAGCAGTCTGGCAGGGGGGACCTATGGCTACACCTTC. This translates into CASSLAGGTYGYTF.

The genes are TRBV5-1 and TRBJ1-5; D is ambiguous. The germline gives CDR1 SGHRS, CDR2 YFSETQ. This CDR3 contains 15 residues. V was cut by 0 bases and J by 0 bases, with 7 bases left in between. For the CDR3, the DNA is TGCGCCAGCAGCTTGGGTGGGGTTAGCAATCAGCCCCAGCATTTT. Protein product: CASSLGGVSNQPQHF.

In its sample, this clone was seen once. The rearrangement uses TRBV10-3 and TRBJ1-6; no firm D call. Between the trimmed V and J ends, which lost 10 bases and 7 bases, there was a span of 11 bases. The germline gives CDR1 ENHRY, CDR2 SYGVKD. The length of the CDR3 is 12 residues. In DNA form, the CDR3 reads TGTGCCACCGGACGAGGAAATTCACCCCTCCACTTT. Translation gives CATGRGNSPLHF.

In this sample, this clone turned up once. The chain combines TRBV6-2 or TRBV6-3 with TRBJ2-6; TRBD1 aligns across 9 bases. The J segment lost 4 bases and the V segment lost 5 bases, leaving 9 bases of the junction unmatched. The CDR3 consists of 17 residues. Germline V gene lookup returns CDR1 MNHEY and CDR2 SVGEGT. CDR3 bases: TGTGCCAGCAGTAGGGACAGGGATCTTCCCGGGGCCAACGTCCTGACTTTC. Protein product: CASSRDRDLPGANVLTF.

This rearrangement joins TRBV29-1 to TRBJ2-7, with D maybe TRBD1 (5 bases). The CDR3 consists of 13 residues. V was shortened by 5 bases and J by 2 bases, with 13 bases between the two germline ends. The germline V gene encodes CDR1 SQVTM and CDR2 ANQGSEA. In DNA form, the CDR3 reads TGCAGCGTTTCGTGGACACGGACCTACGAGCAGTACTTC. The encoded protein is CSVSWTRTYEQYF.

The V gene is TRBV15, the J gene TRBJ1-3; 9 positions match TRBD1. After removal of 4 bases from V and 6 bases from J, the junction contained 4 bases not matched to a gene. Germline V gene data show CDR1 as LNHNV and CDR2 as YYDKDF (reference sequence). This CDR3 contains 14 residues. CDR3 in amino acids: CATSTRTGENTIYF. In DNA, the CDR3 is TGTGCCACCAGCACCCGGACAGGGGAAAACACCATATATTTT. The complete variable domain, with remaining parts taken from reference TRBV15 and TRBJ1-3, reads DAMVIQNPRYQVTQFGKPVTLSCSQTLNHNVMYWYQQKSSQAPKLLFHYYDKDFNNEADTPDNFQSRRPNTSFCFLDIRSPGLGDTAMYLCATSTRTGENTIYFGEGSWLTVV.

The chain employs TRBV6-6 and TRBJ1-2; D is unclear. V lost 7 bases, J lost 6 bases, and 9 bases lay in between. This CDR3 comprises 11 residues. The germline CDR1 and CDR2 sequences are MNHNY and SVGAGI (reference sequence). DNA for the CDR3: TGTGCCAGCACGGGAGGGCATGGCTACACCTTC. It yields the protein CASTGGHGYTF.

The chain has TRBV5-4 and TRBJ1-3; D uncertain. CDR1 and CDR2 from the germline V gene are SGHNT and YYREEE (reference sequence). V shed 4 bases and J shed 7 bases, with 6 bases lying between them. CDR3 length: 11 amino acids. The CDR3 DNA is TGTGCCAGCAGCGCCCAGAACACCATATATTTT. Its translation is CASSAQNTIYF.

The chain combines TRBV18 with TRBJ2-3, with 11 bases aligning to TRBD2. The CDR3 is 17 amino acids. CDR1 and CDR2 from the germline V gene are KGHSH and LQKENI. Germline trimming cut 1 base from V and 5 bases from J; bases unmatched to any gene: 8. CDR3 in amino acids: CASSPLSGRAEGDTQYF. The CDR3 DNA reads as TGTGCCAGCTCACCACTTAGCGGGAGGGCCGAAGGAGATACGCAGTATTTT.

This chain links TRBV4-2 with TRBJ2-3; D is unclear. Germline V gives CDR1 LGHNA, CDR2 YNFKEQ. V was clipped by 0 bases and J by 6 bases, with 7 bases between them. This CDR3 has 13 residues. Here the CDR3 DNA reads TGTGCCAGCAGCCAAGAGAGGCGGGATACGCAGTATTTT. This translates into CASSQERRDTQYF.

The rearrangement joins TRBV12-1 to TRBJ2-1; the table's D call, TRBD2, has no DNA check behind it. TRBV12-1 is designated a pseudogene. The CDR3 sequence is 15 residues long. The DNA of the CDR3 is TGTGCCAGCAGCTTTTTAGCGGGAGGGTACAATGAGCAGTTCTTC. This codes for CASSFLAGGYNEQFF.

This clone has a handful of counts. The chain is built from TRBV6-5 and TRBJ2-1; the D is unclear. Germline V gene data show CDR1 as MNHEY and CDR2 as SVGAGI. V shed 5 bases and J shed 4 bases, with 6 bases lying between them. The CDR3 has 12 residues. The CDR3 loop reads CASSPTYNEQFF. The CDR3 DNA is TGTGCCAGCAGTCCGACATACAATGAGCAGTTCTTC.

V and J are TRBV14 and TRBJ2-1; the D is unclear. Trimming took off 0 bases at V and 9 bases at J, with 6 bases between the two ends. CDR1 is SGHDN, CDR2 FVKESK, per germline. The CDR3 consists of 12 residues. The CDR3 protein is CASSQEYGEQFF. CDR3 DNA sequence: TGTGCCAGCAGCCAAGAGTATGGTGAGCAGTTCTTC.